This TCR beta chain was sequenced in a study of blood T cell repertoires in COVID-19. How the authors handled the data: By means of reference gene primer amplification, nucleated cell counts were estimated. Generated by immunoSEQ multiplex PCR, the TCRdb table keeps only in-frame clones and is missing some. The V and J calls and clone size come from that table; D and trimming were worked out from the DNA. Of around 47,000 clones listed, 81% were seen once; the top ten hold approximately 27%. Trimming cost V 0 bases and J 0 bases, with 8 bases left between them. The CDR3 runs to 15 residues. From germline, CDR1 is KGHSH and CDR2 LQKENI.

The rearrangement joins TRBV18 to TRBJ1-1, with a weak D call TRBD1 (5 bases). The sequence was obtained from an elderly woman with COVID-19, enrolled during active disease. Sequenced material: peripheral blood. The CDR3 loop reads CASSPPGVMNTEAFF. CDR3 bases: TGTGCCAGCTCACCACCAGGGGTCATGAACACTGAAGCTTTCTTT.